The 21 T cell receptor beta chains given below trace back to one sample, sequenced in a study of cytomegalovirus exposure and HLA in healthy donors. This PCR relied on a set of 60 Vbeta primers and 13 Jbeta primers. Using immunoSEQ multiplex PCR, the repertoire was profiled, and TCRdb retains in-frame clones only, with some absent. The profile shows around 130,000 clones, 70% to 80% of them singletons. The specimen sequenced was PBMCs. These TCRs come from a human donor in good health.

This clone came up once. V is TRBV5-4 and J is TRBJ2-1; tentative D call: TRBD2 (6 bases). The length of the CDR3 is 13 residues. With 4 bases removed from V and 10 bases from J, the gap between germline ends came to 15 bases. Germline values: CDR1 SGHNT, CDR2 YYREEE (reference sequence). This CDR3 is CASSQTGGAEQFF. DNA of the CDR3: TGTGCCAGCAGCCAAACTGGCGGGGCCGAGCAGTTCTTC.

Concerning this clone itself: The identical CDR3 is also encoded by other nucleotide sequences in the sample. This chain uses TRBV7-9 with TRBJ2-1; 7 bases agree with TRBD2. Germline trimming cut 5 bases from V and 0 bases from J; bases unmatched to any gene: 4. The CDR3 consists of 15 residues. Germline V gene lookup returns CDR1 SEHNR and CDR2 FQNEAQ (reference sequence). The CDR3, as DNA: TGTGCCAGCAGCCTGAGCGGGGTCTCCTACAATGAGCAGTTCTTC. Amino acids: CASSLSGVSYNEQFF.

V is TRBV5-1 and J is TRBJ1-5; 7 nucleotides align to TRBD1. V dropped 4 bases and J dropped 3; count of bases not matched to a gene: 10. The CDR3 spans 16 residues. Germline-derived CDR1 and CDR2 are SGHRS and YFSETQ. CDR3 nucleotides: TGCGCCAGCAGCCACAATTTGGACAGGCTCAATCAGCCCCAGCATTTT. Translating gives CASSHNLDRLNQPQHF.

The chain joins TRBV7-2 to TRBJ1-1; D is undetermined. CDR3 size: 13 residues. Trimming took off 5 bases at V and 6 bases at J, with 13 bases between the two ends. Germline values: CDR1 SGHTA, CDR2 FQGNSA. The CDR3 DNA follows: TGTGCCAGCAGCACTAGATCGGGTCCTGAAGCTTTCTTT. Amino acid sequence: CASSTRSGPEAFF.

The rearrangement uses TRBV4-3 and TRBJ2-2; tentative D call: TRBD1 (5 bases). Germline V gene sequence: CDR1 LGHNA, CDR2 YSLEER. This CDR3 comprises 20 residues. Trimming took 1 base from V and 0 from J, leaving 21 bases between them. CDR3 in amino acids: CASSQGVSTLGASNTGELFF. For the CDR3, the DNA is TGCGCCAGCAGCCAAGGGGTTTCAACCCTTGGGGCATCGAACACCGGGGAGCTGTTTTTT.

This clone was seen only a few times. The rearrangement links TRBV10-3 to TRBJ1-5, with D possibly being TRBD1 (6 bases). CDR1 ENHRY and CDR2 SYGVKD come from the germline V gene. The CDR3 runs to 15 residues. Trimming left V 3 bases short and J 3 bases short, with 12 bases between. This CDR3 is CAISEVRTDNQPQHF. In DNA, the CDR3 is TGTGCCATCAGTGAAGTCCGGACAGACAATCAGCCCCAGCATTTT.

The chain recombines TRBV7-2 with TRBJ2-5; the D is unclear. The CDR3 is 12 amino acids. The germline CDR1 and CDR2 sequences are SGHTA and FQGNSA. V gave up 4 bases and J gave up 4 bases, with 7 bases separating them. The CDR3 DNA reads TGTGCCAGCAGCTACCCCGGAGAGACCCAGTACTTC. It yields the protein CASSYPGETQYF.

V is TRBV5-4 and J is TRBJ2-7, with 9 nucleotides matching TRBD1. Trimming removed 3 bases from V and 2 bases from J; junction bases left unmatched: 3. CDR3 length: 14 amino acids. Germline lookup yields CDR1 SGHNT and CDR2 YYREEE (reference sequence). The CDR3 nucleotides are TGTGCCAGCAGCTCGGGACAGGGACCCTACGAGCAGTACTTC. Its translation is CASSSGQGPYEQYF.

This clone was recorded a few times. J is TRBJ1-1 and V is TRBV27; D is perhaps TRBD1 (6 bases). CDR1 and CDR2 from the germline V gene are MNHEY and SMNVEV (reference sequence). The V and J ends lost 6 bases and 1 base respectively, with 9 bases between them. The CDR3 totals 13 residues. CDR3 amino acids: CASRIQGNTEAFF. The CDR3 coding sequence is TGTGCCAGCAGAATACAGGGGAACACTGAAGCTTTCTTT.

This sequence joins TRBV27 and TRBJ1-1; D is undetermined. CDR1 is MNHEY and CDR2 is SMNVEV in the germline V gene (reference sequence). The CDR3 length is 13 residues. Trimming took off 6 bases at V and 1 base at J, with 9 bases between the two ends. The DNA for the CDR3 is TGTGCCAGCAGGCTACGAGGGAACACTGAAGCTTTCTTT. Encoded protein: CASRLRGNTEAFF.

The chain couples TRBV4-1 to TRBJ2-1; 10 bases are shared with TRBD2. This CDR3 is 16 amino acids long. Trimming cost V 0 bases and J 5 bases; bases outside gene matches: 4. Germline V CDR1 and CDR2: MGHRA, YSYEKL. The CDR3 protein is CASSQERAGGNNEQFF. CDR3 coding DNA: TGCGCCAGCAGCCAAGAGCGAGCGGGGGGGAACAATGAGCAGTTCTTC.

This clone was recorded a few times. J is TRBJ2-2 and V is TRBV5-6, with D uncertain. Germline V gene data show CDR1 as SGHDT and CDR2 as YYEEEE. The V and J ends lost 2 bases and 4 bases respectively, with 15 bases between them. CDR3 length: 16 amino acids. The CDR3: CASSLGAVKFTGELFF. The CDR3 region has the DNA TGTGCCAGCAGCTTAGGTGCGGTAAAATTCACCGGGGAGCTGTTTTTT.

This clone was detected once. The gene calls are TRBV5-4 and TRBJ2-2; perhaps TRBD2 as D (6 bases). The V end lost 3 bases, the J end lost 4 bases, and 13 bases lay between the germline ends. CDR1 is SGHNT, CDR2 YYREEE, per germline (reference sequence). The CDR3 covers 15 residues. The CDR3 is CASSSDGGITGELFF. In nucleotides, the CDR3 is TGTGCCAGCAGCTCGGACGGAGGGATCACCGGGGAGCTGTTTTTT.

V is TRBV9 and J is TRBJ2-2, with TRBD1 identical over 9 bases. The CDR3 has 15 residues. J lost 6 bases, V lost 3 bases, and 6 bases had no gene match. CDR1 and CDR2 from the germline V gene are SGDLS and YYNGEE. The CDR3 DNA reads TGTGCCAGCAGCGAACAGGGGGCGACAGCCGGGGAGCTGTTTTTT. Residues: CASSEQGATAGELFF.

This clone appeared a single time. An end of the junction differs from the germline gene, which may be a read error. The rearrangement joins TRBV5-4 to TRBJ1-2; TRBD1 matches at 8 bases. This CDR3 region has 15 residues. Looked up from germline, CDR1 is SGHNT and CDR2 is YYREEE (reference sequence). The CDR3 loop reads CACSLQDRVNYGYTF. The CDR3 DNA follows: TGTGCCTGCAGCTTACAGGACAGGGTGAACTATGGCTACACCTTC. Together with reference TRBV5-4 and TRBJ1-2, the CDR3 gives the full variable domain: ETGVTQSPTHLIKTRGQQVTLRCSSQSGHNTVSWYQQALGQGPQFIFQYYREEENGRGNFPPRFSGLQFPNYSSELNVNALELDDSALYLCACSLQDRVNYGYTFGSGTRLTVV.

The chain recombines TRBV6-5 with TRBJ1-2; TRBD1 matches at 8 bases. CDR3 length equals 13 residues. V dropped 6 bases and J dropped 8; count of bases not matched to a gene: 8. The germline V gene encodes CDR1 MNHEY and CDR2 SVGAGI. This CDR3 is CASRRDRLEGYTF. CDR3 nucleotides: TGTGCCAGCAGACGGGACAGGCTTGAAGGCTACACCTTC.

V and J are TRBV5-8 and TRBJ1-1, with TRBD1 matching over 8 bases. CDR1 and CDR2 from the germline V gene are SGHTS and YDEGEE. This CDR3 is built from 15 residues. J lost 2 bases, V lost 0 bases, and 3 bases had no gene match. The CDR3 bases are TGTGCCAGCAGCTTGGGGACAGGGTATAACACTGAAGCTTTCTTT. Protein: CASSLGTGYNTEAFF.

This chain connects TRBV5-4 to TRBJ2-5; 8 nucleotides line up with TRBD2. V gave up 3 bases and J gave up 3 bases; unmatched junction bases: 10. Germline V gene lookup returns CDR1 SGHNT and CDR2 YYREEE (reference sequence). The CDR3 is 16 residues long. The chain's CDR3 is CASSSEPGLVEETQYF. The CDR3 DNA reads TGTGCCAGCAGCTCTGAACCGGGACTAGTGGAAGAGACCCAGTACTTC. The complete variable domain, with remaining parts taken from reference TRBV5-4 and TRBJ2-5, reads ETGVTQSPTHLIKTRGQQVTLRCSSQSGHNTVSWYQQALGQGPQFIFQYYREEENGRGNFPPRFSGLQFPNYSSELNVNALELDDSALYLCASSSEPGLVEETQYFGPGTRLLVL.

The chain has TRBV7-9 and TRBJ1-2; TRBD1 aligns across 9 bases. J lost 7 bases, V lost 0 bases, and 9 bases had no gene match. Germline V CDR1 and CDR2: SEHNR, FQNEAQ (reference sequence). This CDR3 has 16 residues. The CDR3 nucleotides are TGTGCCAGCAGCTTAGCACTGGGACAGGGAATAAGTGGCTACACCTTC. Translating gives CASSLALGQGISGYTF.

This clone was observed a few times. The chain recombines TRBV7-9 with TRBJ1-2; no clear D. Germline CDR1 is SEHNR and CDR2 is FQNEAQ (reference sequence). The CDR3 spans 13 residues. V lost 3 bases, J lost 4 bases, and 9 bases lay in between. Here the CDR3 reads CASSFLAIYGYTF. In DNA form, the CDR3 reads TGTGCCAGCAGCTTTCTGGCAATCTATGGCTACACCTTC.

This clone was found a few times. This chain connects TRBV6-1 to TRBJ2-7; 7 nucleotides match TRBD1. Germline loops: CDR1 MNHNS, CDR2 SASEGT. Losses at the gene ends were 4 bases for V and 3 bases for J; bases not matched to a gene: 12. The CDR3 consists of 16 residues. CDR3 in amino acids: CASSGEGWDRDYEQYF. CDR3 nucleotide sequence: TGTGCCAGCAGTGGCGAAGGTTGGGACAGAGACTACGAGCAGTACTTC.